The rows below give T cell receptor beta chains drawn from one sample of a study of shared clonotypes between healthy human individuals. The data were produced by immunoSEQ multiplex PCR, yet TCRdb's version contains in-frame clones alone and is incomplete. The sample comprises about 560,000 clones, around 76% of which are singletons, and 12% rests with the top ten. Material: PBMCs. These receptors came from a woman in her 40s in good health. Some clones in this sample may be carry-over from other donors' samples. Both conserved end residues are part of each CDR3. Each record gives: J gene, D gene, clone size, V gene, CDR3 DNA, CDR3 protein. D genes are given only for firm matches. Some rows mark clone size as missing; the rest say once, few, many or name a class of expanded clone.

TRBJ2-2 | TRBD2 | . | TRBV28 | TGTGCCAGCAGTTCCCGTGCTAGCGGGAGCTTGGGCACCGGGGAGCTGTTTTTT | CASSSRASGSLGTGELFF
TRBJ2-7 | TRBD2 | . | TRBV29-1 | TGCAGCGTCCGAAGCGGGGGCGGCTACGAGCAGTACTTC | CSVRSGGGYEQYF
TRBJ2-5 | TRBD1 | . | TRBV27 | TGTGCCAGCAGTCCCAACAGGGGGGAAGGACAGACCCAGTACTTC | CASSPNRGEGQTQYF
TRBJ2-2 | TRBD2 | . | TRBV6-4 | TGTGCCAGCAGTGTAGCGGGAGAGGGAACCGGGGAGCTGTTTTTT | CASSVAGEGTGELFF
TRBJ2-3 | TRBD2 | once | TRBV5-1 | TGCGCCAGCAGCCACGGTGGGCTAGCGGGAGGACTCGTCACAGATACGCAGTATTTT | CASSHGGLAGGLVTDTQYF
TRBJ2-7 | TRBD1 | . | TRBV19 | TGTGCCAGTAGCGAGCAGGGGACAGGGGTTTACGAGCAGTACTTC | CASSEQGTGVYEQYF
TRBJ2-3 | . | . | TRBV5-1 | TGCGCCAGCAGTTCGGCTTTCACAGATACGCAGTATTTT | CASSSAFTDTQYF
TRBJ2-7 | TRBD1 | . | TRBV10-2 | TGCGCCACCATGGACAGGGGCGTGTACGAGCAGTACTTC | CATMDRGVYEQYF
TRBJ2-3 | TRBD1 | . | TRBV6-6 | TGTGCCAGCAGTCCCCGGACAGGGGCGACAGATACGCAGTATTTT | CASSPRTGATDTQYF
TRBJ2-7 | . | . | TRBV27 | TGTGCCAGCAGCTCGGGGCAGTTCTACGAGCAGTACTTC | CASSSGQFYEQYF
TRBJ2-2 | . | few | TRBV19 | TGTGCCAGTAGTATTTCCGCCGGGGAGCTGTTTTTT | CASSISAGELFF
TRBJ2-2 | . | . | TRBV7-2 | TGTGCCAGCAGCCTAGGGGGGCAGCGGACCGGGGAGCTGTTTTTT | CASSLGGQRTGELFF
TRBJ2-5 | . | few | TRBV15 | TGTGCCACCAGCAGAGGACTATCAGGGGGGGAGACCCAGTACTTC | CATSRGLSGGETQYF
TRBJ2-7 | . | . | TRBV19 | TGTGCCAGTAGTATCTCCGTGAAAGGGGGTCCTGGGAACGAGCAGTACTTC | CASSISVKGGPGNEQYF
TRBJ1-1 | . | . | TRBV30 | TGTGCCTGGAGTGGGCAAATTGAAGCTTTCTTT | CAWSGQIEAFF
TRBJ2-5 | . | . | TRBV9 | TGTGCCAGCAGCCCGACGGGCGATGTCGAGACCCAGTACTTC | CASSPTGDVETQYF
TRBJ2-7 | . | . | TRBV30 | TGTGCCTCGCAGGAGAAAGGCTACGAGCAGTACTTC | CASQEKGYEQYF
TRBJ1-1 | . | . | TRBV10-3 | TGTGCCATCAGTGAGAGGGGAGGGATTGGCACTGAAGCTTTCTTT | CAISERGGIGTEAFF
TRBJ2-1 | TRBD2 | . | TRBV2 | TGTGCCAGCAGTGAAGAACTAGCGGGAGAGGGTGAGCAGTTCTTC | CASSEELAGEGEQFF
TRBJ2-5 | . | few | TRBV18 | TGTGCCAGCTCACCACGGCTAACAGAAGAGACCCAGTACTTC | CASSPRLTEETQYF
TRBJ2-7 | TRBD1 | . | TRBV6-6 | TGTGCCAGCAGTCCACGGGACAGGGTTTACGAGCAGTACTTC | CASSPRDRVYEQYF
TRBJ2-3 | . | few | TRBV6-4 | TGTGCCAGCAGTGAAACCGGGACTTCAGATACGCAGTATTTT | CASSETGTSDTQYF
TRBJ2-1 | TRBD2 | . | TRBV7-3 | TGTGCCAGCAGCTTAATGGCGGGAGGTAGGAATGAGCAGTTCTTC | CASSLMAGGRNEQFF
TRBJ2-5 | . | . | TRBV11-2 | TGTGCCAGCAGCCCCGGTCGGGGGAGTTCGGGGACCCAGTACTTC | CASSPGRGSSGTQYF
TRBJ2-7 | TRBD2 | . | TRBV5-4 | TGTGCCAGCAGTGTAGCGGGAGGGCCGGACGAGCAGTACTTC | CASSVAGGPDEQYF
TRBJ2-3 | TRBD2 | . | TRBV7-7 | TGTGCCAGCAGCTTAGGGGCCCAGGGACTAGCGGGAGGCGATACGCAGTATTTT | CASSLGAQGLAGGDTQYF
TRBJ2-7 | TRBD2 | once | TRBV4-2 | TGTGCCAGCAGCCCCTTGGAGACTAGCGGGTACTCCTACGAGCAGTACTTC | CASSPLETSGYSYEQYF
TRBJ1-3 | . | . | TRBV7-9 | TGTGCCAGCGAGAAGACCGCCTCTGGAAACACCATATATTTT | CASEKTASGNTIYF
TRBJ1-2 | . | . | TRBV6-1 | TGTGCCAGCAGTGAAAGCTATAGTGATGGCTACACCTTC | CASSESYSDGYTF
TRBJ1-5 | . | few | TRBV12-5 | TGTGCTAGTGGTTTGGGCTATCAGCCCCAGCATTTT | CASGLGYQPQHF
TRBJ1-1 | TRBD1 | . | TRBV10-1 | TGCGCCAGCAGTGAGGGACAGGGCGACACTGAAGCTTTCTTT | CASSEGQGDTEAFF
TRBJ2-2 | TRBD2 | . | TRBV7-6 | TGTGCCAGCAGCCCTATAGCGGGAGTTCTCGGGGAGCTGTTTTTT | CASSPIAGVLGELFF
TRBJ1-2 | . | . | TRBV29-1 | TGCAGCGTTGACACAGACTATGGCTACACCTTC | CSVDTDYGYTF
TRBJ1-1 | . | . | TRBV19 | TGTGCCAGTAGCCAACAGCTGAACACTGAAGCTTTCTTT | CASSQQLNTEAFF
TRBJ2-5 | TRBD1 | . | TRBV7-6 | TGTGCCACAGGGGGTGATCAAGAGACCCAGTACTTC | CATGGDQETQYF
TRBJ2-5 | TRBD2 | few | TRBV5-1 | TGCGCCAGCAGCCCAGCAGGGACTAGTCAAGAGACCCAGTACTTC | CASSPAGTSQETQYF
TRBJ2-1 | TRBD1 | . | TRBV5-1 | TGCGCCAGCAGCTTGGACAGGGGGCTTGCCGATGAGCAGTTCTTC | CASSLDRGLADEQFF
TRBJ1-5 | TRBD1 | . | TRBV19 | TGTGCCAGTAGTACCCACAGGGGACAGCCCCAGCATTTT | CASSTHRGQPQHF
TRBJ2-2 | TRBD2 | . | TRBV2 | TGTGCCAGCAGCCCAGTAACTAGCGGGAGAGGCACCGGGGAGCTGTTTTTT | CASSPVTSGRGTGELFF
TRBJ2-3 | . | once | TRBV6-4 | TGTGCCAGCAGTGGACAGGGAGGATCAGATACGCAGTATTTT | CASSGQGGSDTQYF
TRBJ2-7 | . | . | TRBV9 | TGTGCCAGCAGCGGAGAATTGGACCCTTACGAGCAGTACTTC | CASSGELDPYEQYF
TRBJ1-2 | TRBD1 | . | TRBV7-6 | TGTGCCAGCAGCTTACGACAGGGGGCATCGCCAGGATATGGCTACACCTTC | CASSLRQGASPGYGYTF
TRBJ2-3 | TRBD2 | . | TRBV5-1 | TGCGCCAGCAGCTTGAATAGCGGGAGTTGGGGATCTAGCACAGATACGCAGTATTTT | CASSLNSGSWGSSTDTQYF
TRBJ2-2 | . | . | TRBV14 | TGTGCCAGCAGCCAAGAGAGGCACGGGGAGCTGTTTTTT | CASSQERHGELFF
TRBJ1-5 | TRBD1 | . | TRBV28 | TGTGCCAGCAGACTTGACAGGGAGGGCAATCAGCCCCAGCATTTT | CASRLDREGNQPQHF
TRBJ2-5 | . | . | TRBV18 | TGTGCCAGCTCGAGGGACCCCCAAGAGACCCAGTACTTC | CASSRDPQETQYF
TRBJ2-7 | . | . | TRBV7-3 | TGTGCCAGCAGCCGCGGGGTAGGGTACGAGCAGTACTTC | CASSRGVGYEQYF
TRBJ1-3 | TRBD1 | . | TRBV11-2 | TGTGCCAGCAGCTTACAAACAGTGACAGGGCTTTCTGGAAACACCATATATTTT | CASSLQTVTGLSGNTIYF
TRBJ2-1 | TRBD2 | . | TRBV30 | TGTGCCTGGAGTTTTGACTTTAGCGGGTCCTACAATGAGCAGTTCTTC | CAWSFDFSGSYNEQFF
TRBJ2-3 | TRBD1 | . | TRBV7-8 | TGTGCCACTTCGGATGACAGGGGCACAGATACGCAGTATTTT | CATSDDRGTDTQYF
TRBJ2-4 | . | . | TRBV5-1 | TGCGCCAGCAGCTTACCGGGGCTGCGGGACATTCAGTACTTC | CASSLPGLRDIQYF
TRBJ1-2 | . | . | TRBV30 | TGTGCCTGGTCCCCAGGGAGGTGGGATGGCTACACCTTC | CAWSPGRWDGYTF
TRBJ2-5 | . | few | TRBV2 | TGTGCCAGCAGTGAACGGGGGGGACAGAACCAAGAGACCCAGTACTTC | CASSERGGQNQETQYF